Below, 18 T cell receptor beta chains from the same sample are listed, as sequenced in a study of patients and donors after allogeneic stem cell transplantation. TCRdb re-analysed the RT-PCR reads in MiXCR, keeping a single row per CDR3 protein. Among 410,000 or so distinct CDR3 sequences listed, 16% were seen once. The sequencing input was blood, either unsorted or a sorted T cell fraction (not recorded which). Receptor source: a human donor who was either an allogeneic HSCT recipient or a stem cell or donor lymphocyte infusion donor (not recorded which). It is not recorded whose cells these are; they may come from a transplant donor.

The rearrangement uses TRBV20-1 and TRBJ2-3; 15 bases map to TRBD2. Germline CDR1 and CDR2: DFQATT and SNEGSKA (reference sequence). The CDR3 contains 15 residues. Trimming cost V 6 bases and J 2 bases; bases outside gene matches: 3. Here the CDR3 DNA reads TGCAGTGCCGGACTAGCGGGAGGGGTCACAGATACGCAGTATTTT. It is translated as CSAGLAGGVTDTQYF.

This clonotype was seen more than once but under ten times. The chain uses TRBV28 and TRBJ2-3; D is ambiguous. The germline V gene has CDR1 MDHEN and CDR2 SYDVKM. The CDR3 covers 15 residues. V was trimmed by 2 bases and J by 2 bases, leaving 11 bases between them. The CDR3 reads CASSLRPGYTDTQYF. The CDR3 nucleotides are TGTGCCAGCAGTTTAAGACCCGGATACACAGATACGCAGTATTTT.

This clonotype was detected only a few times. The chain recombines TRBV4-2 with TRBJ2-5, with TRBD2 matching 9 bases. This CDR3 has 15 residues. V was clipped by 4 bases and J by 1 base; unmatched bases: 4. The germline CDR1 and CDR2 sequences are LGHNA and YNFKEQ. CDR3 amino acids: CASSPVAGAQETQYF. CDR3 sequence (DNA): TGTGCCAGCAGCCCGGTAGCGGGGGCCCAAGAGACCCAGTACTTC.

V and J are TRBV7-8 and TRBJ2-7; tentatively, D is TRBD2 (6 bases). This CDR3 comprises 14 residues. V was shortened by 5 bases and J by 4 bases, with 15 bases between the two germline ends. Germline-derived CDR1 and CDR2 are SGHVS and FQNEAQ. The CDR3 loop reads CASSPSGFVYEQYF. For the CDR3, the DNA is TGTGCCAGCAGCCCGAGCGGGTTTGTGTACGAGCAGTACTTC.

This sequence joins TRBV20-1 and TRBJ2-5; D is perhaps TRBD1 (5 bases). The V gene lost 2 bases and the J gene lost 4 bases, with 14 bases spanning the gap. Germline-derived CDR1 and CDR2 are DFQATT and SNEGSKA (reference sequence). This CDR3 region has 14 residues. DNA for the CDR3: TGCAGTGCTAGACTGAGACAGCACCGAGAGACCCAGTACTTC. Translating gives CSARLRQHRETQYF.

This rearrangement joins TRBV6-5 to TRBJ2-7; weak D call: TRBD1 (6 bases). The CDR3 sequence is 12 residues long. Between the trimmed V and J ends, which lost 5 bases and 6 bases, there was a span of 11 bases. Germline CDR1 and CDR2: MNHEY and SVGAGI. The CDR3: CASSRRGAEQYF. Here the CDR3 DNA reads TGTGCCAGCAGTCGCAGGGGCGCCGAGCAGTACTTC.

This clonotype has just a few counts. V usage is TRBV20-1 and J usage is TRBJ2-3; either TRBD1 or TRBD2 may supply D (5 bases each). The CDR3 is 12 amino acids. In germline, CDR1 is DFQATT, CDR2 SNEGSKA (reference sequence). With 1 base removed from V and 6 bases from J, the gap between germline ends came to 8 bases. The CDR3 coding sequence is TGCAGTGCTAGAGGAGGGGTCGATACGCAGTATTTT. As protein: CSARGGVDTQYF.

The chain couples TRBV12-3 or TRBV12-4 to TRBJ1-2; D call uncertain. V lost 3 bases, J lost 5 bases, and 10 bases lay in between. The CDR3 runs 13 residues. CDR3 amino acids: CASSFRRTYGYTF. The CDR3 region has the DNA TGTGCCAGCAGTTTCCGTCGGACTTATGGCTACACCTTC.

This clonotype turned up a few times. The chain combines TRBV5-6 with TRBJ2-1, with 7 bases that match TRBD2. J lost 6 bases, V lost 1 base, and 13 bases had no gene match. Germline values: CDR1 SGHDT, CDR2 YYEEEE. The CDR3 length is 17 residues. This CDR3 is CASSLFWGGLSGNEQFF. CDR3 coding DNA: TGTGCCAGCAGCTTGTTTTGGGGGGGGTTGTCCGGCAATGAGCAGTTCTTC.

This clonotype was recorded a few times. The V gene is TRBV2, the J gene TRBJ2-2; D uncertain. Germline CDR1 reads SNHLY; CDR2 reads FYNNEI. The CDR3 consists of 15 residues. The V gene lost 7 bases and the J gene lost 2 bases, with 14 bases spanning the gap. DNA for the CDR3: TGTGCCAGCATACTTAGGCAGGACAACACCGGGGAGCTGTTTTTT. The encoded protein is CASILRQDNTGELFF.

This clonotype was seen more than once but under ten times. This chain joins TRBV5-1 and TRBJ2-7, with 9 bases that match TRBD1. This CDR3 has 15 amino acids. Germline values: CDR1 SGHRS, CDR2 YFSETQ. The V and J ends lost 4 bases and 5 bases, in that order; junction bases with no gene match: 10. The CDR3 nucleotides read TGCGCCAGCAGCCTCCCGGGACAGGGAGTCCACGAGCAGTACTTC. Protein: CASSLPGQGVHEQYF.

This clonotype was seen a handful of times. The rearrangement uses TRBV7-3 and TRBJ2-7, with 8 nucleotides matching TRBD2. After removal of 1 base from V and 6 bases from J, the junction contained 5 bases not matched to a gene. Germline V gene sequence: CDR1 SGHTA, CDR2 FQGTGA. This CDR3 is built from 14 residues. The CDR3 spells CASSLNGRAVEQYF. CDR3 DNA: TGTGCCAGCAGCTTAAACGGGAGGGCCGTCGAGCAGTACTTC.

This clonotype was found a few times. The chain carries TRBV19 and TRBJ2-2, with D tentatively TRBD2 (5 bases). Germline lookup yields CDR1 LNHDA and CDR2 SQIVND (reference sequence). The CDR3 is 16 amino acids. V shed 4 bases and J shed 0 bases, with 12 bases lying between them. DNA for the CDR3: TGTGCCAGTAGTAGACGGACTGTCGCGAACACCGGGGAGCTGTTTTTT. This translates into CASSRRTVANTGELFF. Variable domain in full (rest from reference TRBV19 and TRBJ2-2): DGGITQSPKYLFRKEGQNVTLSCEQNLNHDAMYWYRQDPGQGLRLIYYSQIVNDFQKGDIAEGYSVSREKKESFPLTVTSAQKNPTAFYLCASSRRTVANTGELFFGEGSRLTVL.

This clonotype was seen only a few times. The chain couples TRBV25-1 to TRBJ2-3; 9 bases line up with TRBD2. The CDR3 extends over 15 amino acids. The germline gives CDR1 MGHDK, CDR2 SYGVNS. Losses at the gene ends were 2 bases for V and 6 bases for J; bases not matched to a gene: 6. Written as DNA, the CDR3 is TGTGCCAGCAGTGAAGGTAGCGGGAGTGGGGATACGCAGTATTTT. This codes for CASSEGSGSGDTQYF.

V and J are TRBV15 and TRBJ2-3; D is uncertain. This CDR3 contains 16 residues. Trimming stripped 3 bases from V and 7 bases from J, with 20 bases between. CDR1 LNHNV and CDR2 YYDKDF come from the germline V gene (reference sequence). The CDR3 region has the DNA TGTGCCACCAGCAGTCGAATAGCAGCACCTCTCTATACGCAGTATTTT. It encodes CATSSRIAAPLYTQYF.

V gene TRBV30 combines with J gene TRBJ1-6; the D is unclear. CDR3 length equals 15 residues. Germline V gene sequence: CDR1 GTSNPN, CDR2 SVGIG (reference sequence). Trimming shortened V by 0 bases and J by 10 bases, and 16 bases separated the two germline ends. Here the CDR3 DNA reads TGTGCCTGGAGTGTGGGCTTGCGACGGCAGTCACCCCTCCACTTT. The encoded protein is CAWSVGLRRQSPLHF.

This clonotype showed up many times. The CDR3 nucleotides read TGCAGTGCTATAACGGGGGACTCCTACGAGCAGTACTTC. Amino acid sequence: CSAITGDSYEQYF. The chain links TRBV20-1 to TRBJ2-7; maybe TRBD2 (6 bases). The CDR3 loop spans 13 amino acids. CDR1 and CDR2 (germline): DFQATT, SNEGSKA (reference sequence). The V and J ends lost 4 bases and 0 bases respectively, with 10 bases between them.

In its sample, this clonotype was seen a few times. The genes are TRBV3-1 and TRBJ2-1; D may be TRBD1 or TRBD2 (5 bases each). The CDR3 covers 17 residues. CDR1 and CDR2 from the germline V gene are LGHDT and YNNKEL (reference sequence). V was clipped by 0 bases and J by 6 bases, with 18 bases between them. The CDR3 sequence is CASSQDRDGWPGNEQFF. In nucleotides, the CDR3 is TGTGCCAGCAGCCAAGACAGGGACGGGTGGCCGGGCAATGAGCAGTTCTTC.